These 22 T cell receptor beta chains were sequenced from one sample in a study of blood T cells in healthy people across ages (dated by TCRdb to the mid-2010s). The library was produced with 5' RACE. The sample was run on an Illumina HiSeq 2500. A second PCR of about 6 to 12 cycles was run with a J-beta primer mix and a sample-barcoded 5' primer. TCRdb's own reprocessing of the public reads used fastp at Q25 and MiXCR and kept productive beta chains. Rows with a matching CDR3 protein are joined into one entry that keeps the most common DNA and genes. In this sample the table shows 1.6 million or so distinct CDR3 sequences, about 32% of which occur a single time. Over 9% of the sample comes from the top ten. Sequencing was carried out using blood. The receptors here all came from a woman aged 30 to 39 in good health.

The chain joins TRBV5-6 to TRBJ2-7; 12 bases align to TRBD1. The J call may be mistaken, given a closer DNA end match to TRBJ2-5. Germline CDR1 SGHDT, CDR2 YYEEEE. CDR3 length equals 17 residues. The DNA of the CDR3 is TGTGCCAGCAGCTCCGGGACAGGGGGCAACAAGGGAGAGACCCAGTACTTC. This gives the protein CASSSGTGGNKGETQYF.

The rearrangement links TRBV25-1 to TRBJ2-1; D perhaps matches TRBD2 (7 bases). CDR3 length: 15 residues. Looked up from germline, CDR1 is MGHDK and CDR2 is SYGVNS. With 3 bases removed from V and 8 bases from J, the gap between germline ends came to 17 bases. The CDR3 reads CASSEAGAAGDEQFF. DNA of the CDR3: TGTGCCAGCAGTGAGGCGGGGGCCGCTGGCGATGAGCAGTTCTTC.

This clonotype occurred a few times. The chain carries TRBV20-1 and TRBJ2-3, with 16 bases fitting TRBD2. This CDR3 spans 18 amino acids. The J segment lost 6 bases and the V segment lost 6 bases, leaving 15 bases of the junction unmatched. The germline gives CDR1 DFQATT, CDR2 SNEGSKA (reference sequence). CDR3 residues: CSAPPSPGLAGGRDTQYF. The CDR3 region has the DNA TGCAGTGCCCCCCCCTCACCGGGACTAGCGGGGGGGCGCGATACGCAGTATTTT.

This clonotype was detected only a few times. The chain carries TRBV6-5 and TRBJ2-7; 10 bases are shared with TRBD2. J was trimmed by 10 bases and V by 6 bases; bases with no gene match: 9. The germline CDR1 and CDR2 sequences are MNHEY and SVGAGI. The length of the CDR3 is 13 residues. In DNA, the CDR3 is TGTGCCAGCAGACGGACTAGCGGAATAACCCAGTACTTC. Its protein is CASRRTSGITQYF.

The rearrangement joins TRBV7-3 to TRBJ2-5; unclear D gene. The V gene lost 4 bases and the J gene lost 5 bases, with 11 bases spanning the gap. The CDR3 is 13 amino acids. Germline-derived CDR1 and CDR2 are SGHTA and FQGTGA. DNA of the CDR3: TGTGCCAGCAGCTCCCGTATTAGGGAGACCCAGTACTTC. It codes for CASSSRIRETQYF.

The rearrangement uses TRBV2 and TRBJ2-4, with 9 bases identical to TRBD2. Germline trimming cut 6 bases from V and 4 bases from J; bases unmatched to any gene: 10. The CDR3 is 16 amino acids. Germline assignment: CDR1 SNHLY and CDR2 FYNNEI. CDR3 residues: CASSPDTTSGKNIQYF. The CDR3, as DNA: TGTGCCAGCAGCCCCGACACGACTAGCGGAAAAAACATTCAGTACTTC.

The rearrangement uses TRBV25-1 and TRBJ2-5; 8 bases are a match to TRBD1. Germline V gene lookup returns CDR1 MGHDK and CDR2 SYGVNS. Unmatched junction bases numbered 11, after V lost 4 bases and J lost 1 base. This CDR3 has 17 residues. CDR3 sequence reads: CASSAQPGQGPQETQYF. CDR3 in DNA: TGTGCCAGCAGTGCCCAGCCAGGACAGGGACCCCAAGAGACCCAGTACTTC. Filled out from reference TRBV25-1 and TRBJ2-5, the complete variable domain reads EADIYQTPRYLVIGTGKKITLECSQTMGHDKMYWYQQDPGMELHLIHYSYGVNSTEKGDLSSESTVSRIRTEHFPLTLESARPSHTSQYLCASSAQPGQGPQETQYFGPGTRLLVL.

V is TRBV9 and J is TRBJ2-1; 7 positions match TRBD2. V shed 0 bases, J shed 7 bases, and the junction held 4 bases outside the gene matches. CDR3 length: 14 residues. In germline, CDR1 is SGDLS, CDR2 YYNGEE. The CDR3 is CASSVAGGINEQFF. Written as DNA, the CDR3 is TGTGCCAGCAGCGTAGCCGGGGGGATAAATGAGCAGTTCTTC.

The chain recombines TRBV28 with TRBJ1-1; D ambiguous. The CDR3 spans 16 residues. Trimming left V 3 bases short and J 1 base short, with 15 bases between. Germline V gives CDR1 MDHEN, CDR2 SYDVKM. CDR3 nucleotides: TGTGCCAGCAGTTTTCTGGTAAGGGCCCAGAACACTGAAGCTTTCTTT. Translation gives CASSFLVRAQNTEAFF.

This clonotype was counted between two and nine times. V usage is TRBV27 and J usage is TRBJ2-3; TRBD2 matches at 14 bases. V shed 5 bases, J shed 6 bases, and the junction held 10 bases outside the gene matches. There are 17 residues in the CDR3. CDR1 is MNHEY, CDR2 SMNVEV, per germline (reference sequence). The CDR3 bases are TGTGCCAGCAGTCTCTTGACTAGCGGGGGGGCCTTCGATACGCAGTATTTT. Residues: CASSLLTSGGAFDTQYF.

This clonotype was observed many times. The rearrangement uses TRBV10-3 and TRBJ2-5, with 9 positions matching TRBD1. Germline CDR1 ENHRY, CDR2 SYGVKD. V was pared by 4 bases and J by 5 bases, with 11 bases of the junction left unmatched. CDR3 length equals 16 residues. This CDR3 is CAISGVGTGQVETQYF. In DNA, the CDR3 is TGTGCCATCAGTGGTGTGGGGACAGGGCAGGTGGAGACCCAGTACTTC.

Details on this clonotype: With a much larger clone just one base away, this may be a read error. V and J are TRBV7-2 and TRBJ2-7, with 12 positions matching TRBD1. Germline V gene lookup returns CDR1 SGHTA and CDR2 FQGNSA. V shed 4 bases and J 5 bases; nucleotides not matched to a gene: 9. The CDR3 length is 16 residues. CDR3 amino acids: CASSYGTGGVCHEQYF. CDR3 in DNA: TGTGCCAGCAGCTACGGGACAGGGGGCGTCTGTCACGAGCAGTACTTC.

The chain recombines TRBV15 with TRBJ2-7; maybe TRBD2 (6 bases). Germline V gene lookup returns CDR1 LNHNV and CDR2 YYDKDF (reference sequence). The CDR3 extends over 16 amino acids. V shed 1 base and J shed 3 bases, with 16 bases lying between them. CDR3 nucleotides: TGTGCCACCAGCAGAGGACCCTTGGGAGGAAACTACGAGCAGTACTTC. Its protein product is CATSRGPLGGNYEQYF.

On this clonotype: A read error may produce the germline difference seen at one junction end. This rearrangement joins TRBV29-1 to TRBJ2-3; 7 bases line up with TRBD2. The CDR3 contains 14 residues. Germline CDR1 and CDR2: SQVTM and ANQGSEA. The CDR3 loop reads CSPRGFQAGDMQYF. CDR3 in DNA: TGCAGCCCCCGGGGATTCCAGGCGGGGGATATGCAGTATTTT.

The rearrangement joins TRBV5-1 to TRBJ1-2; 9 nucleotides line up with TRBD1. CDR1 and CDR2 from the germline V gene are SGHRS and YFSETQ. V lost 5 bases, J lost 4 bases, and 15 bases stayed unmatched. The CDR3 contains 17 residues. DNA of the CDR3: TGCGCCAGCAGGCCACCGGGACAGGGCTCTCCCTCCTATGGCTACACCTTC. Its translation is CASRPPGQGSPSYGYTF. Drawing the rest from reference TRBV5-1 and TRBJ1-2, the complete variable domain is KAGVTQTPRYLIKTRGQQVTLSCSPISGHRSVSWYQQTPGQGLQFLFEYFSETQRNKGNFPGRFSGRQFSNSRSEMNVSTLELGDSALYLCASRPPGQGSPSYGYTFGSGTRLTVV.

This clonotype has more than one count but fewer than ten. CDR3 nucleotides: TGTGCCAGCACCGGGGCTGGGGCCAACGTCCTGACTTTC. It translates to CASTGAGANVLTF. This chain joins TRBV7-3 and TRBJ2-6; D possibly corresponds to TRBD2 (5 bases). This CDR3 contains 13 residues. The germline V gene has CDR1 SGHTA and CDR2 FQGTGA. V gave up 7 bases and J gave up 2 bases, with 6 bases separating them.

The chain joins TRBV4-1 to TRBJ1-1, with D hard to call. CDR3 length equals 14 residues. Trimming took off 2 bases at V and 3 bases at J, with 10 bases between the two ends. From germline, CDR1 is MGHRA and CDR2 YSYEKL. The DNA for the CDR3 is TGCGCCAGCAGCCAAATATTTAAGGACACTGAAGCTTTCTTT. It yields the protein CASSQIFKDTEAFF.

This clonotype was seen a few times. This chain joins TRBV29-1 and TRBJ2-5, with 11 positions matching TRBD2. Per germline, CDR1 SQVTM and CDR2 ANQGSEA. V lost 3 bases, J lost 5 bases, and 14 bases stayed unmatched. The CDR3 has 17 amino acids. CDR3 bases: TGCAGCGTTGATGGCCTAGCGGGAGGAGGGGGGTTGGAGACCCAGTACTTC. It specifies CSVDGLAGGGGLETQYF.

A few counts support this clonotype. The chain couples TRBV20-1 to TRBJ2-1, with TRBD2 identical over 13 bases. Unmatched junction bases numbered 2, after V lost 5 bases and J lost 4 bases. CDR1 is DFQATT, CDR2 SNEGSKA, per germline (reference sequence). This CDR3 has 14 amino acids. The CDR3 nucleotides read TGCAGTGCTGGGACTAGCGGGACATACAATGAGCAGTTCTTC. Translation: CSAGTSGTYNEQFF.

V and J are TRBV2 and TRBJ2-7, with D perhaps matching TRBD2 (6 bases). V lost 7 bases and J 2 bases, leaving 15 bases between the germline ends. The CDR3 totals 14 residues. In germline, CDR1 is SNHLY, CDR2 FYNNEI. CDR3 in DNA: TGTGCCAGCATGGTTGGGACTTACACCTACGAGCAGTACTTC. Its translation is CASMVGTYTYEQYF.

The rearrangement joins TRBV20-1 to TRBJ1-2; D ambiguous. This CDR3 comprises 13 residues. Germline assignment: CDR1 DFQATT and CDR2 SNEGSKA (reference sequence). CDR3 DNA: TGCAGCCCAGGACGGGGTACGGACTATGGCTACACCTTC. Its translation is CSPGRGTDYGYTF.

V is TRBV20-1 and J is TRBJ1-1; a possible D gene is TRBD1 (6 bases). Germline V gives CDR1 DFQATT, CDR2 SNEGSKA (reference sequence). V was pared by 3 bases and J by 1 base, with 21 bases between. This CDR3 has 17 residues. In nucleotides, the CDR3 is TGCAGTGCTAGGGGGGCGGACCCCATCGACGGGAACACTGAAGCTTTCTTT. Encoded protein: CSARGADPIDGNTEAFF.